This TCR beta chain was retrieved from a study of T cell responses to AZD1222 COVID-19 vaccine. Clones were sequenced by immunoSEQ multiplex PCR, and TCRdb holds only the in-frame ones, with some missing. Seen here are some 140,000 clones, less than 90% observed once, and the top ten hold 4.5% to 6%. In regard to this clone: Its antigen is not known.

The study, taken as a whole, reports: A mostly white British donor set with more females was recruited, and clonal diversity was possibly underestimated. Within unmutated variant regions lay the reported targets of nearly half of spike-specific TCRs. Spike-wide vaccine-associated CD4 TCRs dominated at 160-218 and 743-854. In all cases, repertoires were sampled only after the peak T cell response.

The V gene lost 0 bases and the J gene lost 1 base, with 18 bases spanning the gap. Germline V gives CDR1 SGHVS, CDR2 FQNEAQ. The CDR3 runs to 18 residues. The sample consisted of peripheral blood, taken on day 0 of MenACWY control vaccination. This TCR was recovered from an adult in good health. V and J are TRBV7-8 and TRBJ1-1, with a possible D match to TRBD1 (5 bases). The CDR3 bases are TGTGCCAGCAGCTTAGCTGCCTTGACTATAGGGGAGAACACTGAAGCTTTCTTT. Translated: CASSLAALTIGENTEAFF. The variable domain in full, completed from reference TRBV7-8 and TRBJ1-1, reads GAGVSQSPRYKVAKRGQDVALRCDPISGHVSLFWYQQALGQGPEFLTYFQNEAQLDKSGLPSDRFFAERPEGSVSTLKIQRTQQEDSAVYLCASSLAALTIGENTEAFFGQGTRLTVV.